The 8 T cell receptor beta chains reported below all come from one sample, sequenced in a study of early T cells in non-severe SARS-CoV-2 infection. A single record per CDR3 protein comes from TCRdb applying MiXCR to the 5' RACE reads. Here the sample spans 54,000 or so distinct CDR3 sequences, 4.5% to 7% being singletons. Sample: whole blood. The receptors were sampled from an adult who was a healthcare worker with PCR-confirmed SARS-CoV-2 infection or an uninfected control (not recorded which).

This clonotype was seen at least ten times. The chain uses TRBV6-6 and TRBJ2-7; TRBD2 agrees at 7 bases. Germline V gives CDR1 MNHNY, CDR2 SVGAGI (reference sequence). The length of the CDR3 is 17 residues. The J segment lost 0 bases and the V segment lost 4 bases, leaving 12 bases of the junction unmatched. The CDR3 DNA reads TGTGCCAGCAGTTCCCCCTTGTTAGCGGGCCTCTCCTACGAGCAGTACTTC. Translating it yields CASSSPLLAGLSYEQYF.

The V gene is TRBV6-1, the J gene TRBJ2-5; 8 bases align to TRBD2. Trimming took 6 bases from V and 0 from J; bases not matched to a gene: 12. This CDR3 comprises 17 residues. Looked up from germline, CDR1 is MNHNS and CDR2 is SASEGT. DNA of the CDR3: TGTGCCAGCAGGCCCCCCACGGGGACTAGTTACCAAGAGACCCAGTACTTC. Protein sequence: CASRPPTGTSYQETQYF.

This clonotype was recorded at least ten times. The J gene is TRBJ2-3, the V gene TRBV5-1; 8 bases fit TRBD2. The CDR3 is 14 residues long. Germline values: CDR1 SGHRS, CDR2 YFSETQ. The ends lost 1 base at V and 3 bases at J; junction bases unmatched: 1. CDR3 protein: CASSLSSGTDTQYF. As DNA, the CDR3 is TGCGCCAGCAGCTTGTCTAGCGGGACAGATACGCAGTATTTT.

This clonotype has ten or more counts. The chain carries TRBV19 and TRBJ1-4; D is unresolved. This CDR3 has 13 amino acids. Germline V gene sequence: CDR1 LNHDA, CDR2 SQIVND (reference sequence). V was cut by 0 bases and J by 15 bases, with 14 bases left in between. Here the CDR3 DNA reads TGTGCCAGTAGTATAGATATCCAGTCGAGATTGTTTTTT. This gives the protein CASSIDIQSRLFF.

This clonotype occurred a few times. The chain employs TRBV11-2 and TRBJ2-3, with D unresolved. Germline CDR1 is SGHAT and CDR2 is FQNNGV. The CDR3 loop spans 14 amino acids. V was pared by 6 bases and J by 4 bases, with 14 bases between. The DNA of the CDR3 is TGTGCCAGCAGGGACCAGAGTGGTGCAGATACGCAGTATTTT. Amino acid sequence: CASRDQSGADTQYF.

In this sample, this clonotype turned up many times. V is TRBV20-1 and J is TRBJ2-4; the match to TRBD2 covers 10 bases. With 6 bases clipped from V and 7 bases from J, the junction kept 15 bases outside the gene matches. This CDR3 region has 16 residues. The germline V gene has CDR1 DFQATT and CDR2 SNEGSKA (reference sequence). Here the CDR3 DNA reads TGCAGTGCCCGGTCGGCTAGCGGGGGACTCGGCAACATTCAGTACTTC. Protein sequence: CSARSASGGLGNIQYF.

This clonotype has at least ten counts. The chain couples TRBV30 to TRBJ1-1; no firm D call. CDR1 is GTSNPN and CDR2 is SVGIG in the germline V gene (reference sequence). The length of the CDR3 is 16 residues. Deletions cut 2 bases from V and 4 bases from J, with 20 bases between. The CDR3 DNA reads as TGTGCCTGGAGTTCCGGGCGGTGGATGCCGAGCACTGAAGCTTTCTTT. This codes for CAWSSGRWMPSTEAFF.

In this sample, this clonotype turned up a few times. The V and J genes are TRBV25-1 and TRBJ1-2, with a weak D call TRBD1 (5 bases). CDR3 size: 14 residues. From germline, CDR1 is MGHDK and CDR2 SYGVNS. Trimming removed 1 base from V and 4 bases from J, with 10 bases in between. CDR3 DNA sequence: TGTGCCAGCAGTGAATTGAGCGGGGGCTATGGCTACACCTTC. This codes for CASSELSGGYGYTF.